Presented here are 22 T cell receptor beta chains from one specimen sequenced in a study of T cells in Graves' hyperthyroidism and ophthalmopathy. What was amplified from RNA transcripts were TCR beta CDR3 regions. Initially, a first-round RT-PCR of the TCR CDR3 employed the HTBI primer set. TCRdb fed the multiplex PCR reads into MiXCR, producing one record per CDR3 protein. The sample yields hundreds of thousands of distinct CDR3 sequences, about 15% seen once. Sequences were obtained from blood. These receptors were taken from a woman between 18 and 30 years old with Graves' hyperthyroidism.

V gene TRBV11-2 combines with J gene TRBJ1-2; D is unresolved. The V and J ends lost 1 base and 7 bases respectively, with 13 bases between them. Germline CDR1 reads SGHAT; CDR2 reads FQNNGV. The CDR3 runs to 14 residues. CDR3 bases: TGTGCCAGCAGCTTAGTTGAGTCGGGGTTTGGCTACACCTTC. Translating gives CASSLVESGFGYTF.

This clonotype was detected ten times or more. This chain links TRBV11-2 with TRBJ2-1; D might be TRBD2 (6 bases). V dropped 5 bases and J dropped 1 base, with 21 bases sitting between them. Germline-derived CDR1 and CDR2 are SGHAT and FQNNGV. The CDR3 runs 18 residues. CDR3 in DNA: TGTGCCAGCAGCCTCGTAGGAGAGGCGGGGAGGTCCTACAATGAGCAGTTCTTC. It specifies CASSLVGEAGRSYNEQFF.

J is TRBJ2-3 and V is TRBV9; tentative D call: TRBD1 (5 bases). Germline CDR1 SGDLS, CDR2 YYNGEE. V was trimmed by 2 bases and J by 2 bases, leaving 12 bases between them. CDR3 size: 15 residues. The CDR3 protein is CASSVEWGSTDTQYF. The CDR3, as DNA: TGTGCCAGCAGCGTGGAATGGGGCTCCACAGATACGCAGTATTTT.

The V and J genes are TRBV20-1 and TRBJ2-3, with 9 bases fitting TRBD2. The CDR3 contains 15 residues. CDR1 DFQATT and CDR2 SNEGSKA come from the germline V gene (reference sequence). V was pared by 3 bases and J by 4 bases, with 8 bases of the junction left unmatched. CDR3 in amino acids: CSASGLAWGADTQYF. The DNA of the CDR3 is TGCAGTGCTAGTGGACTAGCGTGGGGCGCAGATACGCAGTATTTT.

The gene calls are TRBV5-1 and TRBJ2-7; D is unresolved. CDR3 length equals 13 residues. The germline V gene encodes CDR1 SGHRS and CDR2 YFSETQ. The germline V and J ends were trimmed by 0 bases and 9 bases, with 13 bases remaining between them. The CDR3 nucleotides read TGCGCCAGCAGCTTGGCCCCGTCGGATGGGCAGTACTTC. It codes for CASSLAPSDGQYF.

This clonotype has just a few counts. The rearrangement joins TRBV7-8 to TRBJ2-7; D ambiguous. In germline, CDR1 is SGHVS, CDR2 FQNEAQ. Trimming took off 4 bases at V and 4 bases at J, with 11 bases between the two ends. There are 13 residues in the CDR3. The CDR3 bases are TGTGCCAGCAGCTCGACACTACATTACGAGCAGTACTTC. Translating gives CASSSTLHYEQYF.

This chain joins TRBV14 and TRBJ1-5; D gene uncertain. CDR1 and CDR2 from the germline V gene are SGHDN and FVKESK. The CDR3 is made up of 13 amino acids. V gave up 2 bases and J gave up 6 bases, with 8 bases separating them. The CDR3 loop is CASSQWTGQPQHF. The CDR3 DNA follows: TGTGCCAGCAGCCAATGGACTGGTCAGCCCCAGCATTTT.

V gene TRBV20-1 combines with J gene TRBJ1-6; unclear D gene. This CDR3 is built from 13 residues. Trimming pared 3 bases from V and 5 bases from J, leaving 8 bases between. Looked up from germline, CDR1 is DFQATT and CDR2 is SNEGSKA (reference sequence). The CDR3 DNA sequence: TGCAGTGCTAGGAGCCAGGATAATTCACCCCTCCACTTT. Its protein is CSARSQDNSPLHF.

The V and J genes are TRBV27 and TRBJ1-5, with D possibly matching TRBD1 (5 bases). The V and J ends lost 6 bases and 0 bases respectively, with 12 bases between them. This CDR3 region has 15 residues. Germline V lookup: CDR1 MNHEY, CDR2 SMNVEV (reference sequence). CDR3 nucleotide sequence: TGTGCCAGCAGAACCGAGGGGACTAGCAATCAGCCCCAGCATTTT. Its translation: CASRTEGTSNQPQHF.

Concerning this clonotype: A much larger clone is a single base away; this may be a read error. The chain is built from TRBV3-1 and TRBJ2-7, with D uncertain. The ends were cut back, 1 base at V and 3 bases at J, with 10 bases in the middle. Germline assignment: CDR1 LGHDT and CDR2 YNNKEL (reference sequence). The CDR3 contains 14 residues. CDR3 sequence: CASSQGNLVYEQYF. CDR3 bases: TGTGCCAGCAGCCAAGGTAACCTAGTCTACGAGCAGTACTTC.

This clonotype was observed many times. The rearrangement uses TRBV2 and TRBJ1-2; the D gene is possibly TRBD1 (5 bases). CDR3 length: 15 amino acids. Germline CDR1 is SNHLY and CDR2 is FYNNEI. Trimming cost V 3 bases and J 4 bases, with 15 bases left between them. The CDR3 loop is CASSDEAGNSYGYTF. The CDR3 region has the DNA TGTGCCAGCAGTGATGAAGCAGGGAACTCCTATGGCTACACCTTC. Drawing the rest from reference TRBV2 and TRBJ1-2, the complete variable domain is EPEVTQTPSHQVTQMGQEVILRCVPISNHLYFYWYRQILGQKVEFLVSFYNNEISEKSEIFDDQFSVERPDGSNFTLKIRSTKLEDSAMYFCASSDEAGNSYGYTFGSGTRLTVV.

This clonotype was recorded a few times. This chain links TRBV10-1 with TRBJ1-5, with 8 bases aligning to TRBD1. The V gene end was trimmed by 4 bases and the J gene end by 7 bases; junction bases not matched to a gene: 6. The CDR3 is made up of 14 amino acids. Germline-derived CDR1 and CDR2 are WNHNN and SYGVQD (reference sequence). The DNA for the CDR3 is TGCGCCAGCAGTGCGGGACAGGTTGGCCAGCCCCAGCATTTT. Translating it yields CASSAGQVGQPQHF.

This clonotype was found a few times. This sequence joins TRBV5-8 and TRBJ1-6, with D maybe TRBD1 (5 bases). This CDR3 region has 14 residues. In germline, CDR1 is SGHTS, CDR2 YDEGEE. V was pared by 3 bases and J by 7 bases, with 11 bases between. CDR3 nucleotides: TGTGCCAGCAGCTCGGGACTGCTCAATTCACCCCTCCACTTT. This encodes CASSSGLLNSPLHF.

Points on this clonotype: Since a much larger clone is just one base distant, this may be a read error. The chain uses TRBV7-9 and TRBJ2-7; 8 nucleotides line up with TRBD2. The CDR3 runs 15 residues. In germline, CDR1 is SEHNR, CDR2 FQNEAQ (reference sequence). DNA for the CDR3: TGTGCCAGCAGCTCGGATTTAGCGGGATACTACGAGCAGTGCTTC. Translation: CASSSDLAGYYEQCF.

The CDR3 loop is CASSLDSSGLSYGYTF. The CDR3 region has the DNA TGTGCCAGCAGCTTAGACTCTTCAGGGTTATCCTATGGCTACACCTTC. The V gene is TRBV7-9, the J gene TRBJ1-2; a weak D match, TRBD1 (5 bases). CDR3 length equals 16 residues. The V gene's germline CDR1 is SEHNR and CDR2 FQNEAQ (reference sequence). Between the trimmed V and J ends, which lost 1 base and 4 bases, there was a span of 16 bases.

The table lists this clonotype with many counts. The V call is TRBV5-1, the J call TRBJ2-5, with no clear D. The V end was cut by 4 bases, the J end by 5 bases, with 12 bases between. The germline V gene has CDR1 SGHRS and CDR2 YFSETQ. CDR3 length: 13 amino acids. The CDR3 DNA reads TGCGCCAGCAGCCCGGGCCCTGGGGAGACCCAGTACTTC. It is translated as CASSPGPGETQYF.

Many counts were recorded for this clonotype. The chain uses TRBV12-3 or TRBV12-4 and TRBJ2-7, with D maybe TRBD1 (6 bases). Trimming took 5 bases from V and 0 from J, leaving 14 bases between them. This CDR3 has 15 residues. This chain's CDR3 is CASSAGTPASYEQYF. CDR3 nucleotide sequence: TGTGCCAGCAGTGCCGGGACACCGGCCTCCTACGAGCAGTACTTC.

The chain combines TRBV10-1 with TRBJ2-2; 9 bases line up with TRBD1. The CDR3 has 16 amino acids. The V gene end was trimmed by 3 bases and the J gene end by 4 bases; junction bases not matched to a gene: 6. Per germline, CDR1 WNHNN and CDR2 SYGVQD (reference sequence). CDR3 nucleotides: TGCGCCAGCAGTGAACGGACAGGGGTTGGCACCGGGGAGCTGTTTTTT. Protein sequence: CASSERTGVGTGELFF.

The chain links TRBV12-3 or TRBV12-4 to TRBJ2-2; possibly TRBD1 for D (6 bases). There are 15 residues in the CDR3. The germline V and J ends were trimmed by 6 bases and 6 bases, with 17 bases remaining between them. The chain's CDR3 is CASSLQGSRAGELFF. The CDR3 DNA reads as TGTGCCAGCAGCTTACAGGGATCAAGGGCCGGGGAGCTGTTTTTT.

This chain connects TRBV19 to TRBJ1-1; 7 bases map to TRBD1. Germline-derived CDR1 and CDR2 are LNHDA and SQIVND (reference sequence). This CDR3 has 14 residues. V was pared by 3 bases and J by 0 bases, with 1 base of the junction left unmatched. In DNA, the CDR3 is TGTGCCAGTAGTATTCAGGGGGTGAACACTGAAGCTTTCTTT. Protein: CASSIQGVNTEAFF.

Ten or more counts support this clonotype. The gene calls are TRBV28 and TRBJ1-6; 7 bases are a match to TRBD1. V dropped 6 bases and J dropped 1; count of bases not matched to a gene: 6. This CDR3 comprises 16 residues. Per germline, CDR1 MDHEN and CDR2 SYDVKM. The CDR3 DNA reads TGTGCCAGCAGCTACGACAGGGTTTCCTATAATTCACCCCTCCACTTT. Translated, it gives CASSYDRVSYNSPLHF.

The chain has TRBV5-1 and TRBJ2-5; 8 nucleotides align to TRBD2. The V gene's germline CDR1 is SGHRS and CDR2 YFSETQ. CDR3 size: 16 residues. V lost 0 bases to trimming and J lost 4 bases; unmatched junction nucleotides: 8. The CDR3 protein is CASSLVGSGNRETQYF. In DNA, the CDR3 is TGCGCCAGCAGCTTGGTTGGTAGCGGGAACCGAGAGACCCAGTACTTC.